A single sample gave rise to the 9 T cell receptor beta chains below, sequenced in a study of post-analysis software for immune sequencing data. Findings of the study overall: Controls had lower frequencies than patients of roughly five TRBV segments, which included TRBV5-6, TRBV5-1 and TRBV20-1.

Unique molecular identifiers were carried by the TCR beta cDNA libraries. One entry per CDR3 protein, called by TCRdb with MiXCR from the PCR reads. The data show 400,000 to 500,000 distinct CDR3 sequences, with approximately 42% seen just once and approximately 7.7% held by the top ten. These receptors' targets are unknown. The sequenced material came from blood. Source of these receptors: a girl aged 2 to 10 with multiple sclerosis.

This clonotype was counted a few times. The V call is TRBV6-6, the J call TRBJ2-4; tentative D call: TRBD1 (6 bases). In germline, CDR1 is MNHNY, CDR2 SVGAGI (reference sequence). The length of the CDR3 is 15 residues. V was pared by 5 bases and J by 0 bases, with 11 bases between. CDR3 region: CASSRTEVAKNIQYF. In nucleotides, the CDR3 is TGTGCCAGCAGTAGGACAGAAGTAGCCAAAAACATTCAGTACTTC.

The sample holds one count of this clonotype. The rearrangement joins TRBV7-2 to TRBJ2-1, with 7 nucleotides matching TRBD2. The CDR3 has 14 amino acids. V was pared by 2 bases and J by 9 bases, with 7 bases of the junction left unmatched. In germline, CDR1 is SGHTA, CDR2 FQGNSA. The CDR3: CASSLTRELVEQFF. CDR3 nucleotide sequence: TGTGCCAGCAGCTTAACGCGGGAGCTTGTTGAGCAGTTCTTC.

The table lists this clonotype with a few counts. J is TRBJ2-3 and V is TRBV28; D is perhaps TRBD2 (7 bases). The CDR3 is 16 amino acids. The V gene's germline CDR1 is MDHEN and CDR2 SYDVKM. The ends were cut back, 6 bases at V and 0 bases at J, with 16 bases in the middle. CDR3 sequence reads: CASSLTGGSSTDTQYF. CDR3 DNA: TGTGCCAGCAGCCTCACGGGGGGCTCAAGCACAGATACGCAGTATTTT.

The chain is built from TRBV7-3 and TRBJ2-6; D not resolved. Germline V gene lookup returns CDR1 SGHTA and CDR2 FQGTGA. V was cut by 4 bases and J by 6 bases, with 16 bases left in between. The CDR3 has 16 residues. The DNA for the CDR3 is TGTGCCAGCAGCTCCACGCAGTTTAATGAGGCCAACGTCCTGACTTTC. This gives the protein CASSSTQFNEANVLTF.

CDR3 DNA sequence: TGTGCCAGCAGCCAGTTTGACGGAAGCTCCTACGAGCAGTACTTC. Amino acid sequence: CASSQFDGSSYEQYF. J is TRBJ2-7 and V is TRBV4-2; D remains unclear. The CDR3 runs to 15 residues. V lost 3 bases and J lost 0, with 12 bases in between. Germline CDR1 reads LGHNA; CDR2 reads YNFKEQ.

This clonotype was seen just once. The rearrangement links TRBV7-2 to TRBJ2-4; TRBD2 agrees at 11 bases. Trimming at V came to 2 bases and at J to 13 bases, leaving 10 bases not matched to a gene. The CDR3 is 15 amino acids. Germline assignment: CDR1 SGHTA and CDR2 FQGNSA. The CDR3 reads CASSLSRLAGLEQYF. CDR3 DNA sequence: TGTGCCAGCAGCTTAAGCCGACTAGCGGGATTAGAGCAGTACTTC.

This clonotype was counted only a few times. The J gene is TRBJ2-3, the V gene TRBV20-1; 8 bases align to TRBD2. CDR1 and CDR2 (germline): DFQATT, SNEGSKA (reference sequence). CDR3 size: 14 residues. The CDR3 DNA sequence: TGCAGCCCCGGGATAGCGGGGTTCTTAGATACGCAGTATTTT. This translates into CSPGIAGFLDTQYF.

The J gene is TRBJ1-1, the V gene TRBV20-1; 9 bases fit TRBD1. The CDR3 covers 15 residues. The germline V gene encodes CDR1 DFQATT and CDR2 SNEGSKA (reference sequence). V trimming: 3 bases; J trimming: 3 bases; junction bases outside the gene matches: 8. The CDR3 sequence: CSARGTGGRDTEAFF. The CDR3 DNA reads TGCAGTGCTAGGGGAACAGGGGGCCGGGACACTGAAGCTTTCTTT.

The rearrangement links TRBV27 to TRBJ2-1, with 11 bases identical to TRBD1. Per germline, CDR1 MNHEY and CDR2 SMNVEV (reference sequence). V lost 9 bases and J lost 9; bases outside the gene matches: 13. The CDR3 totals 15 residues. CDR3 coding DNA: TGTGCCAGTAGACCCGGTGGACAGGGGGCAAGTGAGCAGTTCTTC. Its translation is CASRPGGQGASEQFF.